These T cell receptor beta chains were read from a single sample in a study of blood T cell repertoires in COVID-19. Profiling relied on immunoSEQ multiplex PCR, and the TCRdb table lists in-frame clones only, not all of them. In the table there are 250,000 to 300,000 clones, more than 85% of which are singletons. Material: peripheral blood. These receptors came from a woman in her twenties or thirties with COVID-19, enrolled during active disease. CDR3s include the opening cysteine and the closing phenylalanine or tryptophan. Fields, in order: V gene, clone size, D gene, CDR3 length, J gene, CDR3 DNA, CDR3 protein. D genes are given only for firm matches. Rows give clone size only sometimes, using once, few, many, or a class for an expanded clone.

>TRBV5-1|.|.|14|TRBJ1-1
TGCGCCAGCAGCTTGGCCGGAGGGAGTATCGTAGCTTTCTTT
CASSLAGGSIVAFF
>TRBV5-1|.|TRBD1|14|TRBJ2-1
TGCGCCAGCAGCCAGGGACAGCCTAACAATGAGCAGTTCTTC
CASSQGQPNNEQFF
>TRBV25-1|.|.|15|TRBJ1-4
TGTGCCAGCAGTGAAAATACCTACCTTAATGAAAAACTGTTTTTT
CASSENTYLNEKLFF
>TRBV3-1/TRBV3-2|.|TRBD2|18|TRBJ2-5
TGTGCCAGCAGCCAAGAGCGACTAGCGGGAGGACTACAAGAGACCCAGTACTTC
CASSQERLAGGLQETQYF
>TRBV5-4|.|.|13|TRBJ2-3
TGTGCCAGCAGCTTGATCCAGGCAGGTACGCAGTATTTT
CASSLIQAGTQYF
>TRBV11-2|few|.|15|TRBJ2-2
TGTGCCACCACGTGGGGAGCCCCGAACACCGGGGAGCTGTTTTTT
CATTWGAPNTGELFF
>TRBV3-1/TRBV3-2|.|.|15|TRBJ2-7
TGTGCCAGCAGCCAAGGGGGACTTACCCACTACGAGCAGTACTTC
CASSQGGLTHYEQYF
>TRBV3-1/TRBV3-2|.|.|16|TRBJ2-2
TGTGCCAGCAGCATGGGACATATTACGAACACCGGGGAGCTGTTTTTT
CASSMGHITNTGELFF
>TRBV10-3|.|TRBD1|16|TRBJ2-6
TGTGCCATCACGCCGGGACAGACCTCTGGGGCCAACGTCCTGACTTTC
CAITPGQTSGANVLTF
>TRBV6-1|.|.|15|TRBJ1-5
TGTGCCAGCAGTGAAGAGATGGCGGAAAATCAGCCCCAGCATTTT
CASSEEMAENQPQHF
>TRBV7-6|.|TRBD1|16|TRBJ2-1
TGTGCCAGCAGCTTACATCCAGGGGGAGTTTACAATGAGCAGTTCTTC
CASSLHPGGVYNEQFF
>TRBV18|.|TRBD1|14|TRBJ1-2
TGTGCCACCGGACAGGGACCCACTAACTATGGCTACACCTTC
CATGQGPTNYGYTF
>TRBV9|.|.|14|TRBJ2-5
TGTGCCAGCAGCGAAAGAGGACAGAAAGAGACCCAGTACTTC
CASSERGQKETQYF
>TRBV19|many|TRBD1|14|TRBJ1-2
TGTGCCAGTAGTATAGGACAGGGGAACTATGGCTACACCTTC
CASSIGQGNYGYTF
>TRBV27|.|.|13|TRBJ2-3
TGTGCCAGCAGTTCAACCCCGGCGGGAACGCAGTATTTT
CASSSTPAGTQYF
>TRBV4-1|.|TRBD2|17|TRBJ2-3
TGCGCCAGCAGCCAACGACTAGCGGGAGGGGGCACAGATACGCAGTATTTT
CASSQRLAGGGTDTQYF
>TRBV5-3|.|TRBD1|14|TRBJ1-5
TGTGCCAGAATAGGACAGGAAGGCAATCAGCCCCAGCATTTT
CARIGQEGNQPQHF
>TRBV19|.|TRBD1|14|TRBJ2-7
TGTGCCAGTAGTATAGGGGGACAGGGGTACGAGCAGTACTTC
CASSIGGQGYEQYF
>TRBV10-3|.|.|14|TRBJ2-3
TGTGCCACCGGGGGGCTAACCTATGGGGATACGCAGTATTTT
CATGGLTYGDTQYF
>TRBV11-1|.|TRBD1|15|TRBJ1-4
TGTGCCAGCAGCAACGGACCGGGACAGTTGAAAAAACTGTTTTTT
CASSNGPGQLKKLFF
>TRBV3-1/TRBV3-2|.|TRBD2|20|TRBJ2-1
TGTGCCAGCAGCCAAGATAAGGGGACTAGCGGGAGAGGGTTGGTGTATGAGCAGTTCTTC
CASSQDKGTSGRGLVYEQFF
>TRBV6-5|.|.|14|TRBJ1-3
TGTGCCAGCAGTTGGACTCGCTCTGGAAACACCATATATTTT
CASSWTRSGNTIYF
>TRBV28|.|.|14|TRBJ2-1
TGTGCCAGCAGTTTCGTGGGCCTCTACAATGAGCAGTTCTTC
CASSFVGLYNEQFF
>TRBV18|.|TRBD1|14|TRBJ1-1
TGTGCCAGCTCACCGTTCGACAGGGTACATGAAGCTTTCTTT
CASSPFDRVHEAFF
>TRBV19|.|.|17|TRBJ2-1
TGTGCCAGTAGTATCCTGGCTAGCTCGAACTCCTACAATGAGCAGTTCTTC
CASSILASSNSYNEQFF
>TRBV14|once|.|17|TRBJ2-1
TGTGCCAGCAGCCAATTAACTATCGATAGCTCCTACAATGAGCAGTTCTTC
CASSQLTIDSSYNEQFF
>TRBV10-3|.|TRBD2|13|TRBJ2-1
TGTGCCATTGGGACTAGCGGCAACAATGAGCAGTTCTTC
CAIGTSGNNEQFF
>TRBV7-2|once|.|16|TRBJ1-1
TGTGCCAGCAGCTCGGGACGGGGGAATTTGAACACTGAAGCTTTCTTT
CASSSGRGNLNTEAFF
>TRBV6-1|few|.|16|TRBJ1-1
TGTGCCAGCAGTGAACTTTGGACAGCGAAATTCACTGAAGCTTTCTTT
CASSELWTAKFTEAFF
>TRBV5-1|.|TRBD1|14|TRBJ1-1
TGCGCCAGCAGCTCTACAGGGGGGCACACTGAAGCTTTCTTT
CASSSTGGHTEAFF
>TRBV19|.|TRBD1|12|TRBJ2-7
TGTGCCAGTAGTACCTCTACAGGGGTGGAGTACTTC
CASSTSTGVEYF
>TRBV5-1|.|.|15|TRBJ1-6
TGCGCCAGCAGCTTGACAGGGAACGTAAATTCACCCCTCCACTTT
CASSLTGNVNSPLHF
>TRBV19|.|.|13|TRBJ1-1
TGTGCCAGTAGTTGGGCGGGCACCACTGAAGCTTTCTTT
CASSWAGTTEAFF
>TRBV27|.|TRBD1|17|TRBJ1-1
TGTGCCAGCAGCCTTATGGGGGTGACAGGGGGCGTCGCTGAAGCTTTCTTT
CASSLMGVTGGVAEAFF
>TRBV19|.|TRBD2|16|TRBJ2-1
TGTGCCAGTAGTACTCCAAGGACTAGCAGTCAGGCTGAGCAGTTCTTC
CASSTPRTSSQAEQFF
>TRBV4-1|.|TRBD1|16|TRBJ2-1
TGCGCCAGCAGCCCAGAAGGTTGGGACAGGTACAATGAGCAGTTCTTC
CASSPEGWDRYNEQFF
>TRBV11-2|.|.|13|TRBJ1-2
TGTGCCAGCAGCTTAGCGGGAGGGTCAAGCTACACCTTC
CASSLAGGSSYTF
>TRBV30|.|TRBD1|16|TRBJ1-2
TGTGCCTGGAGTGTAAAAACCGGGACAGGGGGCCGTGGCTACACCTTC
CAWSVKTGTGGRGYTF
>TRBV19|.|.|12|TRBJ1-1
TGTGCCAGTAGTAACCGGGACACTGAAGCTTTCTTT
CASSNRDTEAFF
>TRBV18|.|TRBD1|13|TRBJ1-2
TGTGCCAGCTCACCACGGCAGGGGGATGGCTACACCTTC
CASSPRQGDGYTF
>TRBV19|.|.|14|TRBJ2-1
TGTGCCAGTAAACTTACTAGTAGGGAGAATGAGCAGTTCTTC
CASKLTSRENEQFF
>TRBV7-9|once|TRBD1|14|TRBJ1-2
TGTGCCAGCAGCCAAGACAGGGGAAACTATGGCTACACCTTC
CASSQDRGNYGYTF